This T cell receptor (beta chain) came from a study of T cell responses to AZD1222 COVID-19 vaccine. Study findings and constraints: The donor cohort was predominantly white British with a female majority, and clonal diversity may have been underestimated.

Germline V gene sequence: CDR1 MDHEN, CDR2 SYDVKM. Between the trimmed V and J ends, which lost 5 bases and 5 bases, there was a span of 9 bases. The CDR3 is 13 amino acids. Points on this clone: No antigen is known for it.

Produced via immunoSEQ multiplex PCR; TCRdb's table is partial and in-frame only. The repertoire holds around 130,000 clones, with 91% as singletons. The sequence came from an adult who received the MenACWY meningococcal vaccine as a control. The sequenced sample was peripheral blood, obtained 28 days after the second dose of the MenACWY control vaccine. V is TRBV28 and J is TRBJ1-4; D unclear. The chain's CDR3 is CASSTSRNEKLFF. The CDR3 DNA is TGTGCCAGCAGTACCTCGCGGAATGAAAAACTGTTTTTT.